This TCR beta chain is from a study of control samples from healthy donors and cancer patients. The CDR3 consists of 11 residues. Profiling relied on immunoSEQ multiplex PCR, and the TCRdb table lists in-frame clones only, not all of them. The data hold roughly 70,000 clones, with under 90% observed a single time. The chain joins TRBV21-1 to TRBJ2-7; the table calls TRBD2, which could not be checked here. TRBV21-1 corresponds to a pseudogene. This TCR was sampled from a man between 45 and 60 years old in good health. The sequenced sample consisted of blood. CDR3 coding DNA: TGTGCCAGCAGCCACCGGGACTATCGGTACTTC. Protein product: CASSHRDYRYF.